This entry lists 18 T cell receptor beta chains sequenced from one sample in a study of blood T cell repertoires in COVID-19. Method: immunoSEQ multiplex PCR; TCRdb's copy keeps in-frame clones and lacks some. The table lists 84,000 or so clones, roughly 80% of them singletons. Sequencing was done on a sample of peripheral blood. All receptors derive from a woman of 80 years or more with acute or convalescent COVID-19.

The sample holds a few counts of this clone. This CDR3 is CASSRTGSSYEQYF. CDR3 bases: TGTGCCAGCAGCCGGACAGGGAGCTCCTACGAGCAGTACTTC. This sequence joins TRBV6-5 and TRBJ2-7, with 8 bases matching TRBD1. There are 14 residues in the CDR3. CDR1 and CDR2 from the germline V gene are MNHEY and SVGAGI. J lost 0 bases, V lost 6 bases, and 4 bases had no gene match.

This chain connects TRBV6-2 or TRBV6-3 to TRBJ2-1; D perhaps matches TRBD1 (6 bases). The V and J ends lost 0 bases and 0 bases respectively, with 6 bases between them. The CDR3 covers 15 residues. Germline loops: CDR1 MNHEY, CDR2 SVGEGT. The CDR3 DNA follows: TGTGCCAGCAGTTACTCAGGGGGCTCCTACAATGAGCAGTTCTTC. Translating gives CASSYSGGSYNEQFF.

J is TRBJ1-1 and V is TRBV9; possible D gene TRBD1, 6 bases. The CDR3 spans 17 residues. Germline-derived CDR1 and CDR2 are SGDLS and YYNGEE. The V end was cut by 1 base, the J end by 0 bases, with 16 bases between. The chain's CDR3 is CASSVSLRRQVNTEAFF. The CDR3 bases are TGTGCCAGCAGCGTATCCCTCCGTCGACAGGTGAACACTGAAGCTTTCTTT. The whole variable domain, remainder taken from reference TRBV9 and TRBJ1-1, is DSGVTQTPKHLITATGQRVTLRCSPRSGDLSVYWYQQSLDQGLQFLIQYYNGEERAKGNILERFSAQQFPDLHSELNLSSLELGDSALYFCASSVSLRRQVNTEAFFGQGTRLTVV.

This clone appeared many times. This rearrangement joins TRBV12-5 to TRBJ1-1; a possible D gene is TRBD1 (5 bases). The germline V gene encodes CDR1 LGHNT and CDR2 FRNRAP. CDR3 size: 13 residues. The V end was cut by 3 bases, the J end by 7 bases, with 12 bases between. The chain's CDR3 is CASGFPPQGEAFF. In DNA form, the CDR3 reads TGTGCTAGTGGTTTCCCGCCCCAGGGTGAAGCTTTCTTT.

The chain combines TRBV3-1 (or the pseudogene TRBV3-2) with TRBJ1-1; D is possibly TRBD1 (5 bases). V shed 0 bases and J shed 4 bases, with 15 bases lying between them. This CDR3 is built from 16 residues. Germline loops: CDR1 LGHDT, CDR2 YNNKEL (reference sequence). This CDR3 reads CASSQDEGLGGTEAFF. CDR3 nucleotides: TGTGCCAGCAGCCAAGATGAGGGACTTGGGGGCACTGAAGCTTTCTTT.

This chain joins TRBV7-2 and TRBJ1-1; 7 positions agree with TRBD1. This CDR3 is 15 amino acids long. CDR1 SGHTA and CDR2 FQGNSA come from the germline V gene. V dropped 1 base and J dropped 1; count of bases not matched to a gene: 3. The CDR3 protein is CASSLVAGGNTEAFF. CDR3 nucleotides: TGTGCCAGCAGCTTAGTCGCAGGGGGGAACACTGAAGCTTTCTTT.

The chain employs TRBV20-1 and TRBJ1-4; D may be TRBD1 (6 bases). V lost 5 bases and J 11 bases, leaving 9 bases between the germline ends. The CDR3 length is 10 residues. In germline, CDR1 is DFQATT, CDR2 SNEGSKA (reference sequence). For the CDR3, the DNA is TGCAGTGCTTACAGGGATAAACTGTTTTTT. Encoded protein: CSAYRDKLFF.

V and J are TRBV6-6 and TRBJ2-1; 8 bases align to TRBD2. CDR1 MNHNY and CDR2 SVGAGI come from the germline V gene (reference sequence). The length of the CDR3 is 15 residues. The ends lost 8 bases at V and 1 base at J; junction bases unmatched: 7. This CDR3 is CASLRGGGSYNEQFF. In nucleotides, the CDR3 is TGTGCCAGCCTCCGGGGGGGCGGGTCCTACAATGAGCAGTTCTTC.

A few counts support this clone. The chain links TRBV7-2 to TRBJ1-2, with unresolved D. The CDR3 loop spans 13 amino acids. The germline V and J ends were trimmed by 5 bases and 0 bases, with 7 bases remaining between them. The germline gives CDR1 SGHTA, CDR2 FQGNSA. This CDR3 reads CASSPATNYGYTF. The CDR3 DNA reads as TGTGCCAGCAGCCCCGCGACTAACTATGGCTACACCTTC.

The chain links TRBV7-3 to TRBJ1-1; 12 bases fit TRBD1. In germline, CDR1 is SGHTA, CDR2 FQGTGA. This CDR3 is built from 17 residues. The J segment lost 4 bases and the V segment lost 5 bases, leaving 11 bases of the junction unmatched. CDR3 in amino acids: CASSPPGTGGMSTEAFF. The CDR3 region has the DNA TGTGCCAGCAGCCCACCCGGGACAGGGGGCATGAGCACTGAAGCTTTCTTT.

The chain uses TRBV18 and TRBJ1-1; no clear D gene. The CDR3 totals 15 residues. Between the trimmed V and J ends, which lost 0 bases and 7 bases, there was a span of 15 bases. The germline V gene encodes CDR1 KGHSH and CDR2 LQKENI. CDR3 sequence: CASSPPGQSGLEAFF. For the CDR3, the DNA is TGTGCCAGCTCACCACCGGGCCAAAGTGGGCTTGAAGCTTTCTTT.

The chain's CDR3 is CASSLESYTDTQYF. In DNA, the CDR3 is TGCGCCAGCAGCCTAGAATCGTACACAGATACGCAGTATTTT. The V call is TRBV4-3, the J call TRBJ2-3; no reliable D call. Germline CDR1 reads LGHNA; CDR2 reads YSLEER. V lost 4 bases and J lost 2, with 10 bases in between. This CDR3 region has 14 residues.

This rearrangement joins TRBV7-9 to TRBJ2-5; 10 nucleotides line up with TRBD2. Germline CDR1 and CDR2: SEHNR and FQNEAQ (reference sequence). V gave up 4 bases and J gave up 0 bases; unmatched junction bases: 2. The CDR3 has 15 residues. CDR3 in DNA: TGTGCCAGCAGCTCGAGCGGGGGGGACCAAGAGACCCAGTACTTC. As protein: CASSSSGGDQETQYF.

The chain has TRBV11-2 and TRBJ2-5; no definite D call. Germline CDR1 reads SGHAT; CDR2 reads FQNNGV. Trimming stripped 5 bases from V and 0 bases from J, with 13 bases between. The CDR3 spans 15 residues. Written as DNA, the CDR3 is TGTGCCAGCAGCCCAGGTGTCGCAAACCAAGAGACCCAGTACTTC. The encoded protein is CASSPGVANQETQYF.

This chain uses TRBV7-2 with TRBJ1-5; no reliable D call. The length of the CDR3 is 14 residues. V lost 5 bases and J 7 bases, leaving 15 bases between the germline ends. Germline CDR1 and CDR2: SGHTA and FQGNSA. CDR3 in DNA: TGTGCCAGCAGCCTACCTAGGGCGGGGCAGCCCCAGCATTTT. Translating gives CASSLPRAGQPQHF.

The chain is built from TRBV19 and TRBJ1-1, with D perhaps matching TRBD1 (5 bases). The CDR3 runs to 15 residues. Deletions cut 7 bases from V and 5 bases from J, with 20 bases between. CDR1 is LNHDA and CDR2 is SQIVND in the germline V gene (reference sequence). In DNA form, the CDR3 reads TGTGCCAGTACCTCATACCAGGGAGGAGGTACTGAAGCTTTCTTT. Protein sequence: CASTSYQGGGTEAFF.

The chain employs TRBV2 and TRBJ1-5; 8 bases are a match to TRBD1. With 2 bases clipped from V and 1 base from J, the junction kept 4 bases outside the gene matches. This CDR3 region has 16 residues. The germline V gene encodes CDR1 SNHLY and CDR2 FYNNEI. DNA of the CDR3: TGTGCCAGCAGTGAAACAACAGGGGGAAGCAATCAGCCCCAGCATTTT. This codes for CASSETTGGSNQPQHF.

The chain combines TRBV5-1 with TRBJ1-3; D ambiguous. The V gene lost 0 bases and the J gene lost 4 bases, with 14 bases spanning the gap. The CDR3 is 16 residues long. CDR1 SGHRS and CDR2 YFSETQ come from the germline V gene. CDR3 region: CASSLDSRTRGNTIYF. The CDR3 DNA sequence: TGCGCCAGCAGCTTGGACTCACGAACGAGGGGAAACACCATATATTTT. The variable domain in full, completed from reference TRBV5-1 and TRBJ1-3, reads KAGVTQTPRYLIKTRGQQVTLSCSPISGHRSVSWYQQTPGQGLQFLFEYFSETQRNKGNFPGRFSGRQFSNSRSEMNVSTLELGDSALYLCASSLDSRTRGNTIYFGEGSWLTVV.